These T cell receptor beta chains were read from a single sample in a study. TCRdb called the RT-PCR reads again in MiXCR, with one record for every CDR3 protein. The sample contains almost 700,000 distinct CDR3 sequences, 11% to 15% of which appear only once. Sequencing used memory CD4+ T cells from blood. Receptor source: a female donor in good health, serving as a healthy control. Each CDR3 is given without its conserved first and last residue.

V gene,J gene,CDR3 protein
TRBV5-1,TRBJ2-1,ASSLGGTRPNNEQF
TRBV29-1,TRBJ1-1,SVGRGSKTEAF
TRBV5-6,TRBJ1-2,ASSLVGDDYGYT
TRBV20-1,TRBJ1-1,SAVQGNTEAF
TRBV5-1,TRBJ2-2,ASSLFSGTTNTGELF
TRBV6-2/TRBV6-3,TRBJ2-3,ASRLQGSPDTQY
TRBV20-1,TRBJ2-7,SVGQQGWVYEQY
TRBV6-6,TRBJ2-1,ASNLLAGGANNEQF
TRBV4-3,TRBJ2-6,ASSQLRGSGANVLT
TRBV20-1,TRBJ2-5,SARWLQETQY
TRBV20-1,TRBJ2-3,SARARPGLSTDTQY
TRBV5-4,TRBJ2-5,ASSLATVQETQY
TRBV20-1,TRBJ2-3,SARLAAGGGGTDTQY
TRBV20-1,TRBJ2-2,SASSGTNTGELF
TRBV10-3,TRBJ2-1,AISEPPGLAEGYNEQF
TRBV6-5,TRBJ2-3,ASSYSFRTSGRTDTQY
TRBV6-5,TRBJ1-2,ASSYNREANYGYT
TRBV5-6,TRBJ2-5,ASSWGEGRYEETQY
TRBV28,TRBJ1-6,AAKGQGARLNSPLH